The 29 T cell receptor beta chains below come from one sample, sequenced in a study of graft-versus-host responses after intestinal transplantation. Produced via immunoSEQ multiplex PCR; TCRdb's table is partial and in-frame only. This sample has approximately 85,000 clones, with roughly 90% found just once. These receptors have no known antigen. The input for sequencing was unstimulated CD8+ T cells sorted from spleen or lymph node cells, taken before transplant. The receptors shown here come from a human donor who was the organ donor for an intestinal transplant.

The chain carries TRBV25-1 and TRBJ1-3; no reliable D call. The V end lost 3 bases, the J end lost 0 bases, and 12 bases lay between the germline ends. The CDR3 spans 16 residues. Germline CDR1 reads MGHDK; CDR2 reads SYGVNS. The CDR3, as DNA: TGTGCCAGCAGTGAGTGGAGGCTACACTCTGGAAACACCATATATTTT. Translation: CASSEWRLHSGNTIYF.

The V and J genes are TRBV21-1 and TRBJ1-2; TRBD1 is taken as the D call from the table, unchecked against the DNA. TRBV21-1 is reported as a pseudogene. The CDR3 extends over 17 amino acids. In DNA, the CDR3 is TGTGCCAGCAGCAAAGAGGGACAGGGGGCGCCTAACTATGGCTACACCTTC. Translated: CASSKEGQGAPNYGYTF.

The V call is TRBV19, the J call TRBJ1-1; D gene ambiguous. Per germline, CDR1 LNHDA and CDR2 SQIVND (reference sequence). This CDR3 spans 12 amino acids. V dropped 7 bases and J dropped 1 base, with 7 bases sitting between them. This chain's CDR3 is CASNHGNTEAFF. CDR3 bases: TGTGCCAGTAACCACGGGAACACTGAAGCTTTCTTT.

The CDR3 reads CASSLYHDRMNTEAFF. DNA for the CDR3: TGCGCCAGCAGCCTTTATCATGACAGAATGAACACTGAAGCTTTCTTT. The chain joins TRBV4-1 to TRBJ1-1, with a weak D call TRBD1 (5 bases). Germline lookup yields CDR1 MGHRA and CDR2 YSYEKL. The CDR3 runs 16 residues. The ends were cut back, 4 bases at V and 0 bases at J, with 15 bases in the middle.

The gene calls are TRBV2 and TRBJ1-2; TRBD1 might be the D (5 bases). Germline V lookup: CDR1 SNHLY, CDR2 FYNNEI. The V end was cut by 4 bases, the J end by 2 bases, with 14 bases between. The CDR3 is 15 residues long. The CDR3 DNA follows: TGTGCCAGCAGTGCTTCAGGGATAAGGAACTATGGCTACACCTTC. Amino acid sequence: CASSASGIRNYGYTF.

V usage is TRBV13 and J usage is TRBJ1-1; D is possibly TRBD1 (6 bases). CDR3 size: 13 residues. Per the germline V gene, CDR1 is PRHDT and CDR2 is FYEKMQ (reference sequence). The germline V and J ends were trimmed by 4 bases and 10 bases, with 16 bases remaining between them. This chain's CDR3 is CASSSNYRDGAFF. The CDR3 region has the DNA TGTGCCAGCAGCTCCAACTACAGGGATGGAGCTTTCTTT.

This clone has only a few counts. The chain recombines TRBV14 with TRBJ2-6, with D possibly matching TRBD2 (6 bases). Germline V gene lookup returns CDR1 SGHDN and CDR2 FVKESK. The CDR3 extends over 17 amino acids. V lost 5 bases, J lost 5 bases, and 19 bases lay in between. The CDR3 bases are TGTGCCAGCAGCTCCCCGGAGGGGAGAGTCTGGGCCAACGTCCTGACTTTC. Translation gives CASSSPEGRVWANVLTF.

In this sample, this clone turned up once. The chain combines TRBV6-5 with TRBJ1-1; D possibly corresponds to TRBD1 (5 bases). The CDR3 sequence is 14 residues long. Trimming removed 0 bases at V and 4 bases at J, with 9 bases between. The germline V gene encodes CDR1 MNHEY and CDR2 SVGAGI. Here the CDR3 reads CASSYSWGGTEAFF. CDR3 DNA: TGTGCCAGCAGTTACTCGTGGGGGGGCACTGAAGCTTTCTTT.

The J gene is TRBJ1-6, the V gene TRBV2; the match to TRBD1 covers 8 bases. Germline V gene data show CDR1 as SNHLY and CDR2 as FYNNEI. There are 14 residues in the CDR3. Germline trimming cut 5 bases from V and 8 bases from J; bases unmatched to any gene: 5. This CDR3 is CASSRKQGDSPLHF. CDR3 sequence (DNA): TGTGCCAGCAGTCGCAAACAGGGGGATTCACCCCTCCACTTT.

This clone was observed a single time. V usage is TRBV9 and J usage is TRBJ2-1; 11 bases fit TRBD2. This CDR3 has 16 residues. V lost 3 bases, J lost 5 bases, and 7 bases stayed unmatched. Germline V gene sequence: CDR1 SGDLS, CDR2 YYNGEE. Here the CDR3 reads CASSASTSGVHNEQFF. CDR3 in DNA: TGTGCCAGCAGCGCCTCGACTAGCGGGGTCCACAATGAGCAGTTCTTC.

The chain recombines TRBV5-4 with TRBJ1-1, with D hard to call. The CDR3 spans 16 residues. CDR1 and CDR2 from the germline V gene are SGHNT and YYREEE (reference sequence). Trimming took 0 bases from V and 4 from J, leaving 16 bases between them. In DNA, the CDR3 is TGTGCCAGCAGCTTGGCCCTGGAGCCCCTGCGCACTGAAGCTTTCTTT. Translating it yields CASSLALEPLRTEAFF.

CDR3 residues: CASSSTSGRLTDTQYF. The DNA for the CDR3 is TGCGCCAGCAGCTCTACTAGCGGTCGGCTCACAGATACGCAGTATTTT. The chain couples TRBV5-1 to TRBJ2-3, with TRBD2 matching 8 bases. Germline CDR1 and CDR2: SGHRS and YFSETQ. The CDR3 consists of 16 residues. V dropped 3 bases and J dropped 2; count of bases not matched to a gene: 8. Full variable domain (missing parts from reference TRBV5-1 and TRBJ2-3): KAGVTQTPRYLIKTRGQQVTLSCSPISGHRSVSWYQQTPGQGLQFLFEYFSETQRNKGNFPGRFSGRQFSNSRSEMNVSTLELGDSALYLCASSSTSGRLTDTQYFGPGTRLTVL.

V usage is TRBV5-1 and J usage is TRBJ2-1, with 8 bases that match TRBD2. With V trimmed by 0 bases and J by 2 bases, 1 base remained unmatched. CDR1 and CDR2 from the germline V gene are SGHRS and YFSETQ. The CDR3 length is 15 residues. CDR3 protein: CASSLVSGTYNEQFF. CDR3 coding DNA: TGCGCCAGCAGCTTGGTTAGCGGGACCTACAATGAGCAGTTCTTC. The entire variable domain, with the rest obtained from reference TRBV5-1 and TRBJ2-1, is as follows: KAGVTQTPRYLIKTRGQQVTLSCSPISGHRSVSWYQQTPGQGLQFLFEYFSETQRNKGNFPGRFSGRQFSNSRSEMNVSTLELGDSALYLCASSLVSGTYNEQFFGPGTRLTVL.

The gene calls are TRBV19 and TRBJ2-1, with D tentatively TRBD1 (6 bases). V dropped 7 bases and J dropped 3 bases, with 10 bases sitting between them. The CDR3 extends over 13 amino acids. Germline loops: CDR1 LNHDA, CDR2 SQIVND (reference sequence). This chain's CDR3 is CASTRGGYNEQFF. The CDR3, as DNA: TGTGCCAGTACCCGAGGGGGCTACAATGAGCAGTTCTTC.

This clone was detected once. V gene TRBV4-1 combines with J gene TRBJ2-7; no definite D call. The length of the CDR3 is 14 residues. V dropped 0 bases and J dropped 3 bases, with 9 bases sitting between them. CDR1 and CDR2 from the germline V gene are MGHRA and YSYEKL. The CDR3 region is CASSQEYLFYEQYF. The DNA of the CDR3 is TGCGCCAGCAGCCAAGAGTATCTCTTCTACGAGCAGTACTTC.

The chain recombines TRBV4-1 with TRBJ2-7, with 10 bases that match TRBD2. CDR1 is MGHRA and CDR2 is YSYEKL in the germline V gene. Trimming at V came to 0 bases and at J to 7 bases, leaving 12 bases not matched to a gene. The CDR3 totals 17 residues. CDR3 amino acids: CASSQEAPSGSFLEQYF. DNA for the CDR3: TGCGCCAGCAGCCAAGAGGCCCCTAGCGGGAGCTTTCTGGAGCAGTACTTC.

V and J are TRBV11-1 and TRBJ2-1; TRBD1 or TRBD2 may be the D gene (5 bases each). V shed 4 bases and J shed 12 bases, with 16 bases lying between them. Germline CDR1 is SGHAT and CDR2 is FQDESV (reference sequence). CDR3 size: 13 residues. The CDR3 protein is CASSSGRLIGQFF. In DNA, the CDR3 is TGTGCCAGCAGCTCGGGACGGCTGATTGGGCAGTTCTTC.

This clone was found a few times. The V gene is TRBV10-1, the J gene TRBJ2-2; D gene uncertain. Germline V gene data show CDR1 as WNHNN and CDR2 as SYGVQD (reference sequence). The CDR3 has 12 residues. Between the trimmed V and J ends, which lost 3 bases and 6 bases, there was a span of 5 bases. This CDR3 reads CASSDWAGELFF. For the CDR3, the DNA is TGCGCCAGCAGTGATTGGGCCGGGGAGCTGTTTTTT.

V gene TRBV2 combines with J gene TRBJ1-2, with 7 bases aligning to TRBD1. CDR1 is SNHLY, CDR2 FYNNEI, per germline. The CDR3 length is 17 residues. V lost 4 bases and J lost 0; bases outside the gene matches: 11. The CDR3 DNA is TGTGCCAGCAGTGGGTCGGTCTCAGGGGGAGCTAACTATGGCTACACCTTC. The encoded protein is CASSGSVSGGANYGYTF.

V gene TRBV21-1 combines with J gene TRBJ2-1; the listed D gene, TRBD1, was not tested against the DNA. TRBV21-1 has pseudogene status. There are 16 residues in the CDR3. Written as DNA, the CDR3 is TGTGCCAGCAGCAAAGCGAAGACAGGGGGTTACAATGAGCAGTTCTTC. Translating it yields CASSKAKTGGYNEQFF.

The chain employs TRBV6-5 and TRBJ2-1; D may match TRBD1 or TRBD2 (7 bases each). Germline CDR1 is MNHEY and CDR2 is SVGAGI. Trimming stripped 0 bases from V and 9 bases from J, with 18 bases between. The CDR3 spans 16 residues. CDR3 coding DNA: TGTGCCAGCAGTTACTCGAAGGCAGGGGGGGAAACTGAGCAGTTCTTC. Its translation is CASSYSKAGGETEQFF.

The CDR3 is CASSLGTGGLNTEAFF. Written as DNA, the CDR3 is TGCGCCAGCAGCTTGGGTACAGGGGGCCTTAACACTGAAGCTTTCTTT. The chain joins TRBV5-1 to TRBJ1-1; 9 positions agree with TRBD1. The CDR3 is made up of 16 amino acids. The V gene's germline CDR1 is SGHRS and CDR2 YFSETQ. Trimming at V came to 0 bases and at J to 2 bases, leaving 5 bases not matched to a gene.

The J gene is TRBJ1-1, the V gene TRBV5-5; TRBD1 is a possible D gene (5 bases). Germline CDR1 reads SGHKS; CDR2 reads YYEKEE (reference sequence). Trimming pared 3 bases from V and 4 bases from J, leaving 16 bases between. The CDR3 sequence is 15 residues long. CDR3 in DNA: TGTGCCAGCAGCTACGCCACGGCTGGGGGCACTGAAGCTTTCTTT. Translated, it gives CASSYATAGGTEAFF.

This chain links TRBV6-1 with TRBJ2-7; no reliable D call. Between the trimmed V and J ends, which lost 6 bases and 4 bases, there was a span of 13 bases. This CDR3 is built from 13 residues. CDR1 and CDR2 (germline): MNHNS, SASEGT. This chain's CDR3 is CASSVNPKYEQYF. Here the CDR3 DNA reads TGTGCCAGCAGCGTAAACCCTAAGTACGAGCAGTACTTC.

CDR3 region: CASSQVTGLTDTQYF. DNA for the CDR3: TGCGCCAGCAGCCAAGTAACAGGTCTCACAGATACGCAGTATTTT. This chain connects TRBV4-1 to TRBJ2-3, with a possible D match to TRBD1 (5 bases). The CDR3 length is 15 residues. Germline lookup yields CDR1 MGHRA and CDR2 YSYEKL. Between the trimmed V and J ends, which lost 1 base and 2 bases, there was a span of 10 bases.

V and J are TRBV18 and TRBJ2-1; possible D gene TRBD1, 6 bases. CDR1 and CDR2 from the germline V gene are KGHSH and LQKENI. This CDR3 spans 17 amino acids. Trimming took off 2 bases at V and 8 bases at J, with 22 bases between the two ends. CDR3 coding DNA: TGTGCCAGCTCACCAACGCCAGCAGGGGTATCGATCGATGAGCAGTTCTTC. Residues: CASSPTPAGVSIDEQFF. The full variable domain, rest sourced from reference TRBV18 and TRBJ2-1, is NAGVMQNPRHLVRRRGQEARLRCSPMKGHSHVYWYRQLPEEGLKFMVYLQKENIIDESGMPKERFSAEFPKEGPSILRIQQVVRGDSAAYFCASSPTPAGVSIDEQFFGPGTRLTVL.

The chain carries TRBV5-1 and TRBJ2-7; possibly TRBD1 for D (9 bases). This CDR3 comprises 18 residues. V lost 2 bases to trimming and J lost 2 bases, with 23 bases between them. CDR1 is SGHRS, CDR2 YFSETQ, per germline. This CDR3 reads CASSFGDRESLAAYEQYF. Written as DNA, the CDR3 is TGCGCCAGCAGCTTCGGGGACAGGGAATCACTAGCGGCCTACGAGCAGTACTTC.

This chain uses TRBV27 with TRBJ1-1; 7 bases are shared with TRBD1. Per germline, CDR1 MNHEY and CDR2 SMNVEV (reference sequence). The CDR3 spans 15 residues. V trimming: 8 bases; J trimming: 0 bases; junction bases outside the gene matches: 9. The CDR3 DNA follows: TGTGCCAGCTGGAGGGACAGCTCCATGAACACTGAAGCTTTCTTT. The encoded protein is CASWRDSSMNTEAFF.

The gene calls are TRBV7-6 and TRBJ1-1; 8 nucleotides line up with TRBD1. Germline CDR1 and CDR2: SGHVS and FNYEAQ. V lost 6 bases and J lost 5; bases outside the gene matches: 8. The CDR3 spans 14 residues. The CDR3 DNA reads as TGTGCCAGCAGGGCAGGGGGCTCTGGAACTGAAGCTTTCTTT. Protein product: CASRAGGSGTEAFF. Looking up the rest from reference TRBV7-6 and TRBJ1-1 gives the full variable domain: GAGVSQSPRYKVTKRGQDVALRCDPISGHVSLYWYRQALGQGPEFLTYFNYEAQQDKSGLPNDRFSAERPEGSISTLTIQRTEQRDSAMYRCASRAGGSGTEAFFGQGTRLTVV.